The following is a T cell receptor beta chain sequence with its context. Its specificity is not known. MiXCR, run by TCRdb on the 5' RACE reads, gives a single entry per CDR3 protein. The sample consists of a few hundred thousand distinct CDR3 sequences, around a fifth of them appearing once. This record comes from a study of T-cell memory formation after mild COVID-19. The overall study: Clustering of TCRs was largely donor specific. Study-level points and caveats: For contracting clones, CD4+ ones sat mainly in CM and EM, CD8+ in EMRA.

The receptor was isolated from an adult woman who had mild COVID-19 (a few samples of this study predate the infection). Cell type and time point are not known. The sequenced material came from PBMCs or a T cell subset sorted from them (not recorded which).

The DNA for the CDR3 is TGCGCCAGCAGCTTACAACGACAGCCAAATGAAAAACTGTTTTTT. Protein product: CASSLQRQPNEKLFF. This rearrangement joins TRBV5-1 to TRBJ1-4; tentative D call: TRBD1 (5 bases). V gave up 2 bases and J gave up 5 bases, with 13 bases separating them. This CDR3 is 15 amino acids long. Germline loops: CDR1 SGHRS, CDR2 YFSETQ.